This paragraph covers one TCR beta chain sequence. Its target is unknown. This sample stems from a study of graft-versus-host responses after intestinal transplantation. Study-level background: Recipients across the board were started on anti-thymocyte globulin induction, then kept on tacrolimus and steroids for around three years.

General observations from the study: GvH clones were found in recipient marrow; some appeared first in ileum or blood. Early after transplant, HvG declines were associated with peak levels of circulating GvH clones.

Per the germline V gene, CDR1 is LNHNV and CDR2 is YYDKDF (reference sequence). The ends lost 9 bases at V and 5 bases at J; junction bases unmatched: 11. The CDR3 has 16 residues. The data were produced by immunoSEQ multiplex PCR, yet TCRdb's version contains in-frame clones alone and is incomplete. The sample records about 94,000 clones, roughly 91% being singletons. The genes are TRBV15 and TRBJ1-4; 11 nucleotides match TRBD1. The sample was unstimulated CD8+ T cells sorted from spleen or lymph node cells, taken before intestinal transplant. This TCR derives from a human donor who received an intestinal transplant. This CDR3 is CATQLRTGGVNEKLFF. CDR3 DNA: TGTGCCACGCAGCTACGGACAGGGGGCGTGAATGAAAAACTGTTTTTT.